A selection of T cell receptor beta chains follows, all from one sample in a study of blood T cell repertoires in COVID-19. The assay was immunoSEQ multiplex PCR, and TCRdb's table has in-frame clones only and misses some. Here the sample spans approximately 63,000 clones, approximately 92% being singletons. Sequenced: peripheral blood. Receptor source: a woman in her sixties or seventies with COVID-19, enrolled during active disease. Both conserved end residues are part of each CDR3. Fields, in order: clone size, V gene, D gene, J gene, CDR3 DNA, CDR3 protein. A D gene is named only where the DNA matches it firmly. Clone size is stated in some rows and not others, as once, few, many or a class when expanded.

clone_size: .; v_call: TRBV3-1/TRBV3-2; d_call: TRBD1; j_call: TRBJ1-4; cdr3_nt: TGTGCCAGCAGCCAAAGGGAACAGGGGACTAATGAAAAACTGTTTTTT; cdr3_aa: CASSQREQGTNEKLFF
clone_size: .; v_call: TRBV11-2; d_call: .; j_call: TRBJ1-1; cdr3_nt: TGTGCCAGCAGTACTCCACAGGTGAACACTGAAGCTTTCTTT; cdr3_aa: CASSTPQVNTEAFF
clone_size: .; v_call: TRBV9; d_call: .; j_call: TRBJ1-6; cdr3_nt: TGTGCCAGCAGCGTAGGAGGCAGAGGATTCACCCTCCACTTT; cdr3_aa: CASSVGGRGFTLHF
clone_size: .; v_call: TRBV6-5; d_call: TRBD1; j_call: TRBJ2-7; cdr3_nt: TGTGCCAGCAGTTACTACCGGGACAGGGGCTACGAGCAGTACTTC; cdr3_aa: CASSYYRDRGYEQYF
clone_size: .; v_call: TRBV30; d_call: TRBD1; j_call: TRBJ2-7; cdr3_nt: TGTGCCTGGACCTTGGACAGGGGCGACTCCTACGAGCAGTACTTC; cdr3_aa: CAWTLDRGDSYEQYF
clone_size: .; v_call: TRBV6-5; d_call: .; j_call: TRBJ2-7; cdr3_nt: TGTGCCAGCAGTTACTTGGTTAGCTCCTACGAGCAGTACTTC; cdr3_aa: CASSYLVSSYEQYF
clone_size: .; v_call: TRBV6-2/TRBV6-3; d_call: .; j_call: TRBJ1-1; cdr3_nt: TGTGCCAGCAGTTACTTGGGCATCACTGAAGCTTTCTTT; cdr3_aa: CASSYLGITEAFF
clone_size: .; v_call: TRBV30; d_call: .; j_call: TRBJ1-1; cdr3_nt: TGTGCCTGGACTCTCCCTCCAGCTTTCTTT; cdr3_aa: CAWTLPPAFF
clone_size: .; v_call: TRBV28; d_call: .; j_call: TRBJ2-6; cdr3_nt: TGTGCCAGCAGCGAACCGGGACACGAATCTGGGGCCAACGTCCTGACTTTC; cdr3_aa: CASSEPGHESGANVLTF
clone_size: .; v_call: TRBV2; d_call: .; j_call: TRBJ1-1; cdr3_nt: TGTGCCAGCAGTGAGGGGGGAGTCACTGAAGCTTTCTTT; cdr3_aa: CASSEGGVTEAFF
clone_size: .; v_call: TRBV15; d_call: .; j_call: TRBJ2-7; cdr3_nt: TGTGCCACCAGCAGAGATTTAGGTCCCGGGGAGCAGTACTTC; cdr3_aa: CATSRDLGPGEQYF
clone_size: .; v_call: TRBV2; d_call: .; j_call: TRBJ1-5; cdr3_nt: TGTGCCAGCAGAGGACAGACAAGCTGGGGCAATCAGCCCCAGCATTTT; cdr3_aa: CASRGQTSWGNQPQHF
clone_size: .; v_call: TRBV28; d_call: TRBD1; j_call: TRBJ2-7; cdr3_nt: TGTGCCAGCAGTCCGACAGGGGGGAACGCCTACGAGCAGTACTTC; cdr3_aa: CASSPTGGNAYEQYF
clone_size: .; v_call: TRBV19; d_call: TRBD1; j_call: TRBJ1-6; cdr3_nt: TGTGCCAGTAGTAGGACAGGGGAGAATTCACCCCTCCACTTT; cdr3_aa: CASSRTGENSPLHF
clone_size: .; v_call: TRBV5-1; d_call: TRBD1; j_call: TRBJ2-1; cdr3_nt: TGCGCCAGCAGCTGGCAGGGGGTTAGAAATGAGCAGTTCTTC; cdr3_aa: CASSWQGVRNEQFF
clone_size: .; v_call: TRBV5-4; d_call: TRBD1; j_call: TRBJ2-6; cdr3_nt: TGTGCCAGCACTCGGGGACAGGGGGCAGGTGGGGCCAACGTCCTGACTTTC; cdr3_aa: CASTRGQGAGGANVLTF
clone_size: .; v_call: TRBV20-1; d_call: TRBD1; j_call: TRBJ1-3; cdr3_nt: TGCAGTGCCAGTGGACAGGGCTCTGGAAACACCATATATTTT; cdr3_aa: CSASGQGSGNTIYF
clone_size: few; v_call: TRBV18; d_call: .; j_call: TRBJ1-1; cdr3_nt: TGTGCCAGCTCACCAGTTTCCGGGAACACTGAAGCTTTCTTT; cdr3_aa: CASSPVSGNTEAFF
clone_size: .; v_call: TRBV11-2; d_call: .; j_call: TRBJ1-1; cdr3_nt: TGTGCCAGCAGCCCCGGGTTCACGGCTTTCTTT; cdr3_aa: CASSPGFTAFF
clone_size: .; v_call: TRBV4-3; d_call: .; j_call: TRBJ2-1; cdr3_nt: TGCGCCAGCAGCCAACAACCGAGAAAGATCAATGAGCAGTTCTTC; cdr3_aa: CASSQQPRKINEQFF
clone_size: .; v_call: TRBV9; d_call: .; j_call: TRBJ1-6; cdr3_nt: TGTGCCAGCAGCGCTACAGGGTTAAATTCACCCCTCCACTTT; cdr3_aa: CASSATGLNSPLHF
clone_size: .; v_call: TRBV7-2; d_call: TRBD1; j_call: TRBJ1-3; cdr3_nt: TGTGCCAGCAGCTTCGACAGGGGGTTAGGAAACACCATATATTTT; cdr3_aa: CASSFDRGLGNTIYF
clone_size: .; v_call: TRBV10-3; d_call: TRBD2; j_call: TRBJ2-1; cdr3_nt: TGTGCCATCAGGACTAGCGCGGACGATGAGCAGTTCTTC; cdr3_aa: CAIRTSADDEQFF
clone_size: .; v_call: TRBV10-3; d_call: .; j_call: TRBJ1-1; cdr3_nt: TGTGCCATCAGGGAACAGGTTCACACTGAAGCTTTCTTT; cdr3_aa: CAIREQVHTEAFF
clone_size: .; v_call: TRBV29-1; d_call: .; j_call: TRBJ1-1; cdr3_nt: TGCAGCGTCGCTGGGGGGGGCGAGATTTTGAACACTGAAGCTTTCTTT; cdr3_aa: CSVAGGGEILNTEAFF
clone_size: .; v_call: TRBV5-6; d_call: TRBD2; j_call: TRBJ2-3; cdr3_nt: TGTGCCAGCAGCCCGATAGGCCGGCGGGAGTCAGGGGATACGCAGTATTTT; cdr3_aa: CASSPIGRRESGDTQYF
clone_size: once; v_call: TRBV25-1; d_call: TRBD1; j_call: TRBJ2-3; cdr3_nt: TGTGCCAGCAGTGAATATGGGACAGGGGGAGCAGATACGCAGTATTTT; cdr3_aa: CASSEYGTGGADTQYF
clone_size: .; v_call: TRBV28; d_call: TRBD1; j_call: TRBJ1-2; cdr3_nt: TGTGCCAGCGGGAAGGGACAGGGAATCTATGGCTACACCTTC; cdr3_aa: CASGKGQGIYGYTF
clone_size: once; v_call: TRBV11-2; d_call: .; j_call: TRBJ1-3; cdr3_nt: TGTGCCAGCAGCTTGCAGGTTCGCGGAAACACCATATATTTT; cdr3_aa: CASSLQVRGNTIYF
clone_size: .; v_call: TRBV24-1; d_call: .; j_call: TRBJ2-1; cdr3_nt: TGTGCCACCAGTGATCCCCCGGGGGATGAGCAGTTCTTC; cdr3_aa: CATSDPPGDEQFF
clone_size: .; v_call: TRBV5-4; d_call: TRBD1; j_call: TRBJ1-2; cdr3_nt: TGTGCCAGCAGCTTATCCGGGACAGACTATGGCTACACCTTC; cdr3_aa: CASSLSGTDYGYTF
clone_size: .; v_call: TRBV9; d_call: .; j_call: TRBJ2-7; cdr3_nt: TGTGCCAGCAGCGTAGGGGGGCCCTCCTACGAGCAGTACTTC; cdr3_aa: CASSVGGPSYEQYF
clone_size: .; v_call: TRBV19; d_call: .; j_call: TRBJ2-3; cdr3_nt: TGTGCCAGTACCAAAGGGTTAGCGGTAACATCAGATACGCAGTATTTT; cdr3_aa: CASTKGLAVTSDTQYF